This record covers a single TCR beta chain. The sample belongs to a study of blood T cell repertoires in COVID-19. Across the whole study: Acute and convalescent COVID-19 samples came from the United States, Italy and Spain. Nucleic acid was either cDNA or gDNA, and it came from T cells, B-cell-depleted T cells, or PBMCs.

Original analysis: Amplification of reference gene primers was used by the study to estimate nucleated cell counts. The assay was immunoSEQ multiplex PCR, and TCRdb's table has in-frame clones only and misses some. The V and J calls and clone size come from that table; D and trimming were worked out from the DNA. The top ten clones hold 6% to 7.5% of a sample with tens of thousands of clones, about 91% of them seen once. The sample was peripheral blood. The clonotype originates from a woman older than 75 with acute or convalescent COVID-19.

CDR3 DNA: TGTGCCATCAGGCGGACTAGCGGGGGACCCCCGGGCTCCTACAATGAGCAGTTCTTC. Its protein product is CAIRRTSGGPPGSYNEQFF. This sequence joins TRBV10-3 and TRBJ2-1, with 13 bases aligning to TRBD2. CDR3 length equals 19 residues. The V gene's germline CDR1 is ENHRY and CDR2 SYGVKD. Unmatched junction bases numbered 11, after V lost 6 bases and J lost 0 bases.